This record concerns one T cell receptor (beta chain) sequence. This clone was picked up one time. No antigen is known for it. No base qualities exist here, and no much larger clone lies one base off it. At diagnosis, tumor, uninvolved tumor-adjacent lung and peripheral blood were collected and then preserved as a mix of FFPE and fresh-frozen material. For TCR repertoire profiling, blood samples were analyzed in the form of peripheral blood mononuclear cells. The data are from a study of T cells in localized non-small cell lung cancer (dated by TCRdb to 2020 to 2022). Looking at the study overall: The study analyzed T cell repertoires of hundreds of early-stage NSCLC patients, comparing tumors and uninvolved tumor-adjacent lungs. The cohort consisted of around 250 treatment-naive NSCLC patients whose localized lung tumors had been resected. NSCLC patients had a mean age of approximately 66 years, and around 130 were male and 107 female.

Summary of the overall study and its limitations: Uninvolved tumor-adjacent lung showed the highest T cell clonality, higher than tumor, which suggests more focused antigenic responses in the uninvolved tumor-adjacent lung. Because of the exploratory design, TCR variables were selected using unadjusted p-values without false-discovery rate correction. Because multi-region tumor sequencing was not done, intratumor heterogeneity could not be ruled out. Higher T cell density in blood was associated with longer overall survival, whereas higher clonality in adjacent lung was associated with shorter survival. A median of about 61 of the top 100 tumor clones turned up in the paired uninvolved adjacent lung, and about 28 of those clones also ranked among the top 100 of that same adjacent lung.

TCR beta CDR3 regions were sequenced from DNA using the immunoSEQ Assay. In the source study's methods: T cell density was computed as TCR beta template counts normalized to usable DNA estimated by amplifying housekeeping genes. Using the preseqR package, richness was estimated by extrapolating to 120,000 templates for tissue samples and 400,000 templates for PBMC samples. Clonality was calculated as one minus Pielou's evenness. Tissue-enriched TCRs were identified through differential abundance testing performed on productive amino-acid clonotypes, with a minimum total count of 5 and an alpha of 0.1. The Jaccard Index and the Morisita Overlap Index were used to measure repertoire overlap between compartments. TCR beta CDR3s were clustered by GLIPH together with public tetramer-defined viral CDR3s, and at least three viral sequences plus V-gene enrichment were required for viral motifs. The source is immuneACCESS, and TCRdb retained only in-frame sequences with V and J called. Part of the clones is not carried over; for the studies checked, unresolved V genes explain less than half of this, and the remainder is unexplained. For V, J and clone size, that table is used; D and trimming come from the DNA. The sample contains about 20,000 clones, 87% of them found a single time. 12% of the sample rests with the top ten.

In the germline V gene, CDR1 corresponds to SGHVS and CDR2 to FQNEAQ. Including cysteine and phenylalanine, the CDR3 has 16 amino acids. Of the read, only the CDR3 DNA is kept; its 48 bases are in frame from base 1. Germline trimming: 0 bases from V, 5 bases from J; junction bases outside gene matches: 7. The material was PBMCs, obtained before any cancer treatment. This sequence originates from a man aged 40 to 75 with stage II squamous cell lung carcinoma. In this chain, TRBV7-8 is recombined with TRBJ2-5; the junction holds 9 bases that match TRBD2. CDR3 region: CASSLAREGAQETQYF. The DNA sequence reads TGTGCCAGCAGCTTAGCGCGGGAGGGGGCGCAGGAGACCCAGTACTTC.